Listed below are T cell receptor beta chains from one sample, sequenced in a study of T cells after yellow fever vaccination. Via MiXCR, TCRdb re-called the 5' RACE reads, giving one row per CDR3 protein. Of about 210,000 distinct CDR3 sequences listed, over 6.5% are singletons. The sample in question was CD4+ T cells sorted from PBMCs, obtained on the day of the yellow fever booster vaccination. Source of these receptors: a man aged 25-45 years who received the YFV17D yellow fever vaccine. Each CDR3 is given with its conserved first and last residue. The D gene is left open where the match is weak. Not all rows give a size; the values are once, few, many and, for expanded clones, a class.

DNA,CDR3,V,J,length,D,size
TGTGCCAGCAGTTACGCGTTCATGAACACTGAAGCTTTCTTT,CASSYAFMNTEAFF,TRBV6-2/TRBV6-3,TRBJ1-1,14,-,many
TGCGCCAGCAGCGTGGAGAGCTCCTACAATGAGCAGTTCTTC,CASSVESSYNEQFF,TRBV5-1,TRBJ2-1,14,-,few
TGTGCCAGCAGCCTCGGGACTAGCGCCCACCCTGTGCTGTACTTC,CASSLGTSAHPVLYF,TRBV7-9,TRBJ2-7,15,TRBD2,few
TGCAGTGCGGCATCACTAGCGGGAGCGCCTCCCTCCTACAATGAGCAGTTCTTC,CSAASLAGAPPSYNEQFF,TRBV20-1,TRBJ2-1,18,TRBD2,-
TGTGCCACCAGCAGAGATCCGGGACAGATTAATGAAAAACTGTTTTTT,CATSRDPGQINEKLFF,TRBV15,TRBJ1-4,16,TRBD1,-
TGTGCCAGCACGGATGCGAGGGTTTTTTCTCAGTACTTC,CASTDARVFSQYF,TRBV28,TRBJ2-7,13,-,many
TGTGCCAGCAGCACTTCCGGGACTAGGGGTCTGAATGAGCAGTTCTTC,CASSTSGTRGLNEQFF,TRBV7-2,TRBJ2-1,16,TRBD2,-
TGTGCCAGTAGTCCGGGACTAGCGGGAGTCCCCCCCAACAATGAGCAGTTCTTC,CASSPGLAGVPPNNEQFF,TRBV19,TRBJ2-1,18,TRBD2,few
TGTGCCAGCAGCCCAGATAGGTTCTCTGGGGCCAACGTCCTGACTTTC,CASSPDRFSGANVLTF,TRBV7-9,TRBJ2-6,16,-,-
TGTGCCAGCAGTTTAGCGGGAGGGGGGCAGCCCCAGCATTTT,CASSLAGGGQPQHF,TRBV12-3/TRBV12-4,TRBJ1-5,14,-,many
TGTGCCAGCAGCATAACGACCGGGACCCTGAGCAATGAGCAGTTCTTC,CASSITTGTLSNEQFF,TRBV5-5,TRBJ2-1,16,-,many
TGCAGTGCTCCCTCCTACGGCAGGGAAGAGACCCAGTACTTC,CSAPSYGREETQYF,TRBV20-1,TRBJ2-5,14,-,many
TGCGCCAGCAGCTTGGGGAGCGGGAGTAACACCGGGGAGCTGTTTTTT,CASSLGSGSNTGELFF,TRBV5-1,TRBJ2-2,16,TRBD2,few
TGCGCCAGCAGACTATATAGCGGGAGTCCCGATGAGCAGTTCTTC,CASRLYSGSPDEQFF,TRBV5-1,TRBJ2-1,15,TRBD2,few
TGTGCCAGCTCAACACGGACAGCCCCCTACGAGCAGTACTTC,CASSTRTAPYEQYF,TRBV18,TRBJ2-7,14,-,-
TGCAGCGTTGGGACAGGGAGAGGCAATCAGCCCCAGCATTTT,CSVGTGRGNQPQHF,TRBV29-1,TRBJ1-5,14,TRBD1,-
TGCACAGCAGGGGAGGAGTACGAGCAGTACTTC,CTAGEEYEQYF,TRBV29-1,TRBJ2-7,11,-,few
TGCAGTGCTAGAAATCTCGAGTGTGAGACCCAGTACTTC,CSARNLECETQYF,TRBV20-1,TRBJ2-5,13,-,once
TGTGCCAGTTCGACAGGGTCCCCGGCTGCTGAAGCTTTCTTT,CASSTGSPAAEAFF,TRBV7-3,TRBJ1-1,14,TRBD1,few
TGCAGTGTTTCCTCAGCAGAGCGGGGGGCCTACGAGCAGTACTTC,CSVSSAERGAYEQYF,TRBV20-1,TRBJ2-7,15,TRBD2,-
TGTGCCAGCAGTCCCGGACAGAAGTCTAGCACAGATACGCAGTATTTT,CASSPGQKSSTDTQYF,TRBV6-5,TRBJ2-3,16,-,many
TGCGCCAGCAGCTTGGAAGGGGGTGTCTCCTACGAGCAGTACTTC,CASSLEGGVSYEQYF,TRBV5-1,TRBJ2-7,15,-,many
TGCGCCAGCAGCTTGGCAGGAACCGGAGCTAGCGGAGCCTACAATGAGCAGTTCTTC,CASSLAGTGASGAYNEQFF,TRBV5-1,TRBJ2-1,19,TRBD2,many
TGTGCCAGCACCGACGGGGGAGACACTGAAGCTTTCTTT,CASTDGGDTEAFF,TRBV5-4,TRBJ1-1,13,-,few
TGCGCCAGCAGCCAAGTGTCAGGGGTTGGGCCCCAGCATTTT,CASSQVSGVGPQHF,TRBV4-3,TRBJ1-5,14,-,few
TGTGCCTGGAGTGTGGGCGGGAGCTCCTACGAGCAGTACTTC,CAWSVGGSSYEQYF,TRBV30,TRBJ2-7,14,TRBD2,few
TGTGCCAGCAGTTACAGGGGCCCCGAGGGCACTGAAGCTTTCTTT,CASSYRGPEGTEAFF,TRBV6-5,TRBJ1-1,15,-,few
TGCAGTGCTGGGGCCAATGAGCAGTTCTTC,CSAGANEQFF,TRBV20-1,TRBJ2-1,10,-,-